Each of the 20 T cell receptor beta chains below was sequenced from the same sample in a study of regulatory T cells in long-lasting Graves disease. Researchers made TCR beta libraries by using iRepertoire HTBI primers and running Arm-PCR on CDR3 regions. MiXCR, applied by TCRdb to the multiplex PCR reads, yields one record per CDR3 protein. The sample comprises 370,000 or so distinct CDR3 sequences, 15% to 20% of which are singletons, and over 20% rests with the top ten. Regarding time point: newly diagnosed GD, antithyroid drugs for less than 3 months. Following extraction of RNA from PBMCs, that RNA was used to make the TCR library. The data also belong to a second study, concerning T cells in Graves' hyperthyroidism and ophthalmopathy.

Here the sequenced sample was peripheral blood mononuclear cells (PBMCs), taken at new diagnosis, from a patient treated with antithyroid drugs. Every receptor here comes from a woman aged 18 to 35 with Graves disease.

The gene calls are TRBV5-1 and TRBJ2-5; D is uncertain. The CDR3 is 16 residues long. Per germline, CDR1 SGHRS and CDR2 YFSETQ. The V end was cut by 2 bases, the J end by 4 bases, with 18 bases between. For the CDR3, the DNA is TGCGCCAGCAGCTTAAGCCCCATGGCAGGAATAGAGACCCAGTACTTC. As protein: CASSLSPMAGIETQYF.

This clonotype was recorded at least ten times. The chain carries TRBV5-1 and TRBJ2-7, with D possibly matching TRBD1 (5 bases). Per the germline V gene, CDR1 is SGHRS and CDR2 is YFSETQ. Trimming cost V 2 bases and J 1 base, with 10 bases left between them. This CDR3 spans 14 amino acids. CDR3 in amino acids: CASSFAGQSYEQYF. CDR3 sequence (DNA): TGCGCCAGCAGCTTTGCAGGGCAATCCTACGAGCAGTACTTC.

This clonotype was seen at least ten times. The V call is TRBV6-1, the J call TRBJ2-1; 12 positions match TRBD2. Germline V gene sequence: CDR1 MNHNS, CDR2 SASEGT. V lost 9 bases and J lost 5; bases outside the gene matches: 26. The CDR3 runs 21 residues. CDR3 sequence (DNA): TGTGCCAGTAGAACAACCAGGGGGGCTAGCGGGGGGGCAAGCGAAGACAATGAGCAGTTCTTC. It yields the protein CASRTTRGASGGASEDNEQFF.

With regard to this clonotype: As the CDR3 is not closed by the conserved phenylalanine or tryptophan, this likely results from a read error. DNA for the CDR3: TGCAGTGCTCCCGGGACTAGAGACAATGAGCAGTTCCTC. This translates into CSAPGTRDNEQFL. The chain recombines TRBV20-1 with TRBJ2-1, with 8 bases matching TRBD2. Germline lookup yields CDR1 DFQATT and CDR2 SNEGSKA (reference sequence). V was pared by 5 bases and J by 5 bases, with 5 bases of the junction left unmatched. The CDR3 runs to 13 residues.

Ten or more counts support this clonotype. V gene TRBV6-5 combines with J gene TRBJ1-1; D may be TRBD1 (5 bases). Germline V gene lookup returns CDR1 MNHEY and CDR2 SVGAGI. Deletions cut 2 bases from V and 1 base from J, with 11 bases between. The CDR3 covers 15 residues. The CDR3 here is CASSYAGAENTEAFF. CDR3 DNA sequence: TGTGCCAGCAGTTACGCCGGGGCGGAGAACACTGAAGCTTTCTTT.

Worth noting for this clonotype: A much more abundant neighbour one base away suggests this may be a read error. V and J are TRBV6-8 and TRBJ1-1; D may be TRBD1 (5 bases). CDR1 is MNHGY and CDR2 is SAAAGT in the germline V gene. The length of the CDR3 is 16 residues. V lost 4 bases and J lost 1, with 16 bases in between. CDR3 DNA: TGTGCCAGCAGTTTACTTAGTATACAGGAGAACACTGAAGCTTTCTTT. Translating it yields CASSLLSIQENTEAFF.

On this clonotype itself: This may be a read error: a much more frequent sequence differs by one nucleotide. Here the CDR3 reads CASRPSGDYKSQFF. In nucleotides, the CDR3 is TGTGCCAGCAGACCATCGGGAGATTACAAATCGCAGTTCTTC. The genes are TRBV2 and TRBJ2-3, with D possibly matching TRBD2 (6 bases). The J call could be wrong; TRBJ2-1 is a better fit for the DNA end. Germline CDR1 SNHLY, CDR2 FYNNEI. The CDR3 totals 14 residues.

Regarding this clonotype: Just one base apart from a much larger clone, this may be a read error. The J gene is TRBJ1-2, the V gene TRBV30, with unresolved D. This CDR3 contains 9 residues. Looked up from germline, CDR1 is GTSNPN and CDR2 is SVGIG (reference sequence). CDR3 region: CACYYGFTF. CDR3 DNA sequence: TGTGCCTGCTACTATGGCTTCACCTTC.

The chain employs TRBV2 and TRBJ2-3; D gene unclear. Per germline, CDR1 SNHLY and CDR2 FYNNEI. The CDR3 is 14 residues long. V gave up 4 bases and J gave up 0 bases, with 8 bases separating them. The CDR3 coding sequence is TGTGCCAGCAGTGCGGACGGGAGCACAGATACGCAGTATTTT. It specifies CASSADGSTDTQYF.

This clonotype was seen at least ten times. J is TRBJ2-1 and V is TRBV7-9; possibly TRBD1 or TRBD2 for D (5 bases each). Deletions cut 7 bases from V and 9 bases from J, with 16 bases between. Per the germline V gene, CDR1 is SEHNR and CDR2 is FQNEAQ (reference sequence). The CDR3 has 13 amino acids. CDR3 nucleotide sequence: TGTGCCAGCAATATTATCCGGGGCGTTGAGCAGTTCTTC. Protein: CASNIIRGVEQFF.

The chain links TRBV9 to TRBJ1-6; D is ambiguous. The CDR3 is 16 amino acids. Trimming took 0 bases from V and 3 from J, leaving 10 bases between them. Looked up from germline, CDR1 is SGDLS and CDR2 is YYNGEE. The CDR3 loop is CASSVDGRGYNSPLHF. The CDR3 nucleotides are TGTGCCAGCAGCGTAGACGGGCGGGGCTATAATTCACCCCTCCACTTT.

This clonotype was detected only a few times. This chain links TRBV5-6 with TRBJ1-5; maybe TRBD1 (5 bases). The CDR3 has 12 amino acids. Trimming removed 3 bases at V and 9 bases at J, with 10 bases between. CDR1 and CDR2 from the germline V gene are SGHDT and YYEEEE. CDR3 amino acids: CASSWGLGPQHF. CDR3 bases: TGTGCCAGCAGCTGGGGGTTAGGGCCCCAGCATTTT.

This clonotype was recorded at least ten times. The genes are TRBV2 and TRBJ2-6; 8 bases are shared with TRBD1. V was clipped by 6 bases and J by 4 bases; unmatched bases: 2. This CDR3 is built from 14 residues. Germline V gives CDR1 SNHLY, CDR2 FYNNEI. The CDR3 spells CASRTGVGANVLTF. CDR3 bases: TGTGCCAGCAGGACAGGGGTGGGGGCCAACGTCCTGACTTTC.

The sample holds many counts of this clonotype. This sequence joins TRBV20-1 and TRBJ2-2, with 7 bases fitting TRBD2. This CDR3 is built from 14 residues. V was pared by 1 base and J by 8 bases, with 7 bases of the junction left unmatched. Germline lookup yields CDR1 DFQATT and CDR2 SNEGSKA (reference sequence). CDR3 protein: CSARAGGMAGELFF. The CDR3 nucleotides are TGCAGTGCTAGAGCGGGAGGAATGGCGGGGGAGCTGTTTTTT.

This clonotype was seen repeatedly, ten times or more. The V call is TRBV5-1, the J call TRBJ1-3; a weak D match, TRBD1 (5 bases). From germline, CDR1 is SGHRS and CDR2 YFSETQ. Trimming cost V 1 base and J 3 bases, with 14 bases left between them. There are 16 residues in the CDR3. CDR3 protein: CASSLIGTENGNTIYF. As DNA, the CDR3 is TGCGCCAGCAGCTTGATCGGGACCGAGAATGGAAACACCATATATTTT.

This clonotype has ten or more counts. The V and J genes are TRBV20-1 and TRBJ2-5, with 10 bases that match TRBD2. CDR1 is DFQATT and CDR2 is SNEGSKA in the germline V gene (reference sequence). This CDR3 has 16 residues. Trimming cost V 3 bases and J 4 bases; bases outside gene matches: 11. The CDR3 DNA reads TGCAGTGCTAGGCCCATAGCGGGGGGTCCCTTAGAGACCCAGTACTTC. Its protein is CSARPIAGGPLETQYF.

This clonotype was observed a single time. The rearrangement links TRBV4-1 to TRBJ1-1, with D possibly being TRBD1 (5 bases). The CDR3 consists of 15 residues. Germline CDR1 MGHRA, CDR2 YSYEKL. Trimming stripped 0 bases from V and 0 bases from J, with 8 bases between. The chain's CDR3 is CASSQERGMNTEAFF. The CDR3 region has the DNA TGCGCCAGCAGCCAAGAAAGGGGAATGAACACTGAAGCTTTCTTT.

This clonotype was detected ten times or more. No conserved phenylalanine or tryptophan is present at the end of the CDR3, so a read error is the likely explanation. The DNA is left out, because the CDR3 cannot be placed on it with certainty; the CDR3 is given as TCRdb lists it. This chain links TRBV2 with TRBJ1-1; the D call in the table, TRBD1, was not verified against the DNA. CDR1 is SNHLY and CDR2 is FYNNEI in the germline V gene. The CDR3 totals 11 residues, both ends included. CDR3 sequence: CASSKGPLPEV.

This clonotype has at least ten counts. The rearrangement links TRBV5-1 to TRBJ2-3; D remains unclear. The V end was cut by 0 bases, the J end by 4 bases, with 15 bases between. Germline CDR1 and CDR2: SGHRS and YFSETQ. The length of the CDR3 is 16 residues. The chain's CDR3 is CASSLALGNRADTQYF. DNA of the CDR3: TGCGCCAGCAGCTTGGCATTGGGGAATAGGGCAGATACGCAGTATTTT.

This clonotype was observed at least ten times. An end of the junction differs from the germline gene, which may be a read error. The gene calls are TRBV2 and TRBJ2-5; D is unresolved. Germline CDR1 SNHLY, CDR2 FYNNEI. This CDR3 has 15 residues. The CDR3 here is CASREGLGSSETQYF. The CDR3 DNA sequence: TGTGCCAGCAGGGAAGGGTTGGGGTCTTCGGAGACCCAGTACTTC.